The 13 T cell receptor beta chains below come from one sample, sequenced in a study of cytomegalovirus exposure and HLA in healthy donors. It was with 60 Vbeta and 13 Jbeta primers that the PCR ran. Clones were sequenced by immunoSEQ multiplex PCR, and TCRdb holds only the in-frame ones, with some missing. Counted here are over 95,000 clones, over 55% occurring once; the ten biggest clones make up about 8.6%. Sequenced input: PBMCs. These TCRs come from a man between 18 and 29 years old in good health and CMV-seropositive.

This clone was observed a handful of times. V usage is TRBV5-1 and J usage is TRBJ2-3; TRBD1 agrees at 7 bases. J was trimmed by 2 bases and V by 1 base; bases with no gene match: 4. This CDR3 region has 15 residues. Per germline, CDR1 SGHRS and CDR2 YFSETQ. This chain's CDR3 is CASSLFDRATDTQYF. The CDR3 nucleotides are TGCGCCAGCAGCTTGTTCGACAGGGCCACAGATACGCAGTATTTT.

The CDR3 DNA sequence: TGTGCCAGCAGTGACAAGGTTTCATTGTCTAGCGGACTTGATGAGCAGTTCTTC. Its translation: CASSDKVSLSSGLDEQFF. The rearrangement joins TRBV6-4 to TRBJ2-1; 7 bases fit TRBD2. CDR1 and CDR2 (germline): MRHNA, SNTAGT. The CDR3 contains 18 residues. After removal of 2 bases from V and 8 bases from J, the junction contained 18 bases not matched to a gene.

V usage is TRBV11-2 and J usage is TRBJ2-1; 7 bases are a match to TRBD2. CDR1 is SGHAT, CDR2 FQNNGV, per germline. With 3 bases clipped from V and 0 bases from J, the junction kept 11 bases outside the gene matches. CDR3 size: 18 residues. The CDR3 sequence: CASSFPPGGGSSYNEQFF. DNA of the CDR3: TGTGCCAGCAGCTTCCCCCCCGGGGGAGGGAGCTCCTACAATGAGCAGTTCTTC.

This clone came up a few times. The chain couples TRBV2 to TRBJ2-3; possibly TRBD2 for D (5 bases). Germline lookup yields CDR1 SNHLY and CDR2 FYNNEI. The ends were cut back, 2 bases at V and 6 bases at J, with 18 bases in the middle. The CDR3 contains 16 residues. CDR3 protein: CASSENWTGRLDTQYF. As DNA, the CDR3 is TGTGCCAGCAGTGAAAATTGGACGGGAAGGTTGGATACGCAGTATTTT.

The chain uses TRBV7-8 and TRBJ2-3; perhaps TRBD1 as D (6 bases). The V gene lost 1 base and the J gene lost 0 bases, with 14 bases spanning the gap. CDR3 size: 17 residues. In germline, CDR1 is SGHVS, CDR2 FQNEAQ. The chain's CDR3 is CASSLELAGASTDTQYF. The DNA of the CDR3 is TGTGCCAGCAGCTTAGAGTTGGCAGGGGCTAGCACAGATACGCAGTATTTT.

The gene calls are TRBV6-1 and TRBJ1-1; a possible D gene is TRBD1 (6 bases). The ends were cut back, 7 bases at V and 1 base at J, with 10 bases in the middle. CDR1 and CDR2 (germline): MNHNS, SASEGT. CDR3 size: 13 residues. The CDR3 loop is CASIRTENTEAFF. Here the CDR3 DNA reads TGTGCCAGCATCAGGACAGAGAACACTGAAGCTTTCTTT.

This clone was counted ten times or more. V and J are TRBV28 and TRBJ2-3, with 8 bases identical to TRBD2. Germline V lookup: CDR1 MDHEN, CDR2 SYDVKM. Trimming cost V 5 bases and J 6 bases; bases outside gene matches: 22. The CDR3 sequence is 19 residues long. CDR3: CASSPPLGGAVRDFDTQYF. The CDR3 DNA is TGTGCCAGCAGTCCCCCCCTCGGGGGGGCCGTAAGGGACTTTGATACGCAGTATTTT.

The chain couples TRBV28 to TRBJ1-2, with 9 bases identical to TRBD1. The V gene's germline CDR1 is MDHEN and CDR2 SYDVKM. This CDR3 has 12 amino acids. CDR3 nucleotide sequence: TGTACCACACAGGGGGCGATCTATGGCTACACCTTC. The encoded protein is CTTQGAIYGYTF.

V gene TRBV19 combines with J gene TRBJ2-7; tentatively, D is TRBD2 (6 bases). Germline V gene lookup returns CDR1 LNHDA and CDR2 SQIVND (reference sequence). The germline V and J ends were trimmed by 4 bases and 3 bases, with 13 bases remaining between them. The CDR3 consists of 14 residues. The CDR3 reads CASSNSGDYYEQYF. Written as DNA, the CDR3 is TGTGCCAGTAGTAATAGCGGAGACTACTACGAGCAGTACTTC.

The chain combines TRBV6-5 with TRBJ2-5, with D tentatively TRBD2 (5 bases). The CDR3 contains 12 residues. Germline lookup yields CDR1 MNHEY and CDR2 SVGAGI. V lost 0 bases to trimming and J lost 12 bases, with 11 bases between them. CDR3 coding DNA: TGTGCCAGCAGTTACTCGTTACGGGAAGAGTACTTC. Translating it yields CASSYSLREEYF.

The chain couples TRBV7-2 to TRBJ2-5; TRBD2 aligns across 11 bases. CDR1 SGHTA and CDR2 FQGNSA come from the germline V gene. This CDR3 contains 14 residues. V shed 7 bases, J shed 5 bases, and the junction held 6 bases outside the gene matches. CDR3 nucleotides: TGTGCCAGCACCGTAGCGGGGGGGCTGGAGACCCAGTACTTC. Its protein is CASTVAGGLETQYF.

In its sample, this clone was seen once. The genes are TRBV13 and TRBJ2-3, with TRBD1 identical over 7 bases. CDR3 length: 16 residues. V was pared by 3 bases and J by 2 bases, with 8 bases of the junction left unmatched. Germline V lookup: CDR1 PRHDT, CDR2 FYEKMQ (reference sequence). Here the CDR3 DNA reads TGTGCCAGCAGCTTCCGGGACAGCCAATCCACAGATACGCAGTATTTT. Amino acids: CASSFRDSQSTDTQYF.

CDR3 sequence reads: CASSQGTAGNTIYF. The DNA of the CDR3 is TGTGCCAGCAGCCAAGGGACAGCTGGAAACACCATATATTTT. This chain links TRBV7-7 with TRBJ1-3, with 7 positions matching TRBD1. Germline V gene data show CDR1 as SSHAT and CDR2 as FNYEAQ (reference sequence). The V and J ends lost 5 bases and 2 bases, in that order; junction bases with no gene match: 3. The CDR3 loop spans 14 amino acids.